This TCR beta chain came from a study of vaccination and CD4 T cells after COVID-19. Treatment denoted: approximately 9-day PBMC culture with coronavirus spike peptide pools or control peptides (ViraFEST assay). After expanding antigen-specific T cells with peptide pools, ViraFEST sequenced their TCRs. Positive PCR tests dated from March to December 2020, predating US Alpha, Beta and Delta variants. Concerning this clonotype: Its antigen is unidentified.

Germline CDR1 and CDR2: MNHNS and SASEGT. The CDR3 spans 13 residues. Trimming stripped 8 bases from V and 1 base from J, with 11 bases between. Researchers used the Oncomine TCR Beta short-read assay to sequence DNA from cultured CD4+ T cells. Genomic DNA was isolated from CD4+ T cells that had been cultured. TCRdb re-called the PCR reads through MiXCR, storing one row per CDR3 protein. This repertoire shows more than 9,000 distinct CDR3 sequences, around 60% found once; its top ten account for around a third. V usage is TRBV6-1 and J usage is TRBJ2-5; D is unresolved. This sequence was found in a human donor who had recovered from COVID-19. The sequenced sample consisted of CD4+ T cells from blood, cultured in vitro. The chain's CDR3 is CASVMAGQETQYF. As DNA, the CDR3 is TGTGCCAGCGTCATGGCAGGCCAAGAGACCCAGTACTTC.